This section outlines one T cell receptor (beta chain) sequence together with its context. Participating donors were healthy, HIV-negative adults free of recent acute infections or vaccinations. Sequencing was performed with immunoSEQ multiplex PCR; in TCRdb, only in-frame clones are kept and a portion is missing. The sample holds a few hundred thousand clones, roughly three quarters seen once. This sample is drawn from a study of shared clonotypes between healthy human individuals. The CDR3 is 15 amino acids. Germline V CDR1 and CDR2: SGHTA, FQGTGA. V was clipped by 10 bases and J by 2 bases, with 15 bases between them.

This TCR came from a woman aged 40-49 years in good health. Some clones in this sample may be carry-over from other donors' samples. This chain uses TRBV7-3 with TRBJ2-6; D could derive from TRBD1 or TRBD2 (6 bases each). Sequencing was performed on PBMCs. CDR3 in DNA: TGTGCCACGCACGGGGGCTTGCCTGGGGCCAACGTCCTGACTTTC. Its translation: CATHGGLPGANVLTF.